This TCR beta chain appears in the sequencing data of a study of CD8+ T cells in alopecia areata. RNA was extracted and reverse transcribed into cDNA as the sequencing template. Assay: immunoSEQ multiplex PCR; the TCRdb copy retains only in-frame clones and omits some. The repertoire has 100,000 to 150,000 clones, 35% to 45% of them found once; the top ten carry roughly 3.3%. This TCR came from a human donor with alopecia areata. Material: CD4+ T cells sorted from blood.

The CDR3 bases are TGCAGCGTGGGGGCCGTGCTCCAGAGTAACTATGGCTACACCTTC. It encodes CSVGAVLQSNYGYTF. The genes are TRBV29-1 and TRBJ1-2; the D gene is possibly TRBD1 (6 bases). This CDR3 region has 15 residues. V was shortened by 6 bases and J by 1 base, with 18 bases between the two germline ends. Per germline, CDR1 SQVTM and CDR2 ANQGSEA.